This is a list of T cell receptor beta chains from one sample in a study of T cells after yellow fever vaccination. TCRdb reanalysed the 5' RACE reads using MiXCR and keeps one entry per CDR3 protein. The table lists around 46,000 distinct CDR3 sequences, less than 9% of them singletons, with around 28% in the top ten. The sequencing used CD8+ T cells sorted from PBMCs, collected around 16 days after the first yellow fever vaccination. The receptors shown here come from a man aged 18 to 30 who received the YFV17D yellow fever vaccine. Each CDR3 is given with its conserved first and last residue. A D gene is named only where the DNA matches it firmly. Size is stated as how often the clone was seen (once, few, many) or a class if it is expanded.

d_call: NA; v_call: TRBV29-1; cdr3_length: 12; clone_size: many; j_call: TRBJ1-1; cdr3_aa: CSVFDINTEAFF; cdr3_nt: TGCAGCGTTTTTGACATCAACACTGAAGCTTTCTTT
d_call: TRBD1; v_call: TRBV5-1; cdr3_length: 17; clone_size: few; j_call: TRBJ1-6; cdr3_aa: CASSGGQGRSYNSPLHF; cdr3_nt: TGCGCCAGCAGCGGCGGACAGGGGAGATCCTATAATTCACCCCTCCACTTT
d_call: TRBD2; v_call: TRBV6-2/TRBV6-3; cdr3_length: 14; clone_size: many; j_call: TRBJ2-1; cdr3_aa: CATPRAGGPNEQFF; cdr3_nt: TGTGCCACCCCTAGGGCGGGGGGGCCCAATGAGCAGTTCTTC
d_call: NA; v_call: TRBV4-3; cdr3_length: 14; clone_size: many; j_call: TRBJ2-1; cdr3_aa: CASSQDLGDNEQFF; cdr3_nt: TGCGCCAGCAGCCAAGATCTCGGTGACAATGAGCAGTTCTTC
d_call: NA; v_call: TRBV4-1; cdr3_length: 16; clone_size: many; j_call: TRBJ2-1; cdr3_aa: CASSQGATAQYNEQFF; cdr3_nt: TGCGCCAGCAGCCAAGGAGCCACAGCTCAATACAATGAGCAGTTCTTC
d_call: TRBD2; v_call: TRBV11-2; cdr3_length: 16; clone_size: few; j_call: TRBJ2-1; cdr3_aa: CASSLLPGGSYNEQFF; cdr3_nt: TGTGCCAGCAGCTTACTCCCGGGAGGGTCCTACAATGAGCAGTTCTTC
d_call: NA; v_call: TRBV7-2; cdr3_length: 14; clone_size: many; j_call: TRBJ2-5; cdr3_aa: CASSLEYRGETQYF; cdr3_nt: TGTGCCAGCAGCTTAGAGTACAGAGGAGAGACCCAGTACTTC
d_call: NA; v_call: TRBV5-1; cdr3_length: 14; clone_size: many; j_call: TRBJ1-1; cdr3_aa: CASSLAGGETEAFF; cdr3_nt: TGCGCCAGCAGCTTGGCCGGGGGCGAGACTGAAGCTTTCTTT
d_call: NA; v_call: TRBV10-2; cdr3_length: 13; clone_size: many; j_call: TRBJ1-2; cdr3_aa: CATAGHRNYGYTF; cdr3_nt: TGCGCCACCGCGGGACATAGAAACTATGGCTACACCTTC
d_call: NA; v_call: TRBV19; cdr3_length: 15; clone_size: medium-sized; j_call: TRBJ1-2; cdr3_aa: CASRMFQGANYGYTF; cdr3_nt: TGTGCCAGTAGAATGTTCCAGGGAGCTAACTATGGCTACACCTTC